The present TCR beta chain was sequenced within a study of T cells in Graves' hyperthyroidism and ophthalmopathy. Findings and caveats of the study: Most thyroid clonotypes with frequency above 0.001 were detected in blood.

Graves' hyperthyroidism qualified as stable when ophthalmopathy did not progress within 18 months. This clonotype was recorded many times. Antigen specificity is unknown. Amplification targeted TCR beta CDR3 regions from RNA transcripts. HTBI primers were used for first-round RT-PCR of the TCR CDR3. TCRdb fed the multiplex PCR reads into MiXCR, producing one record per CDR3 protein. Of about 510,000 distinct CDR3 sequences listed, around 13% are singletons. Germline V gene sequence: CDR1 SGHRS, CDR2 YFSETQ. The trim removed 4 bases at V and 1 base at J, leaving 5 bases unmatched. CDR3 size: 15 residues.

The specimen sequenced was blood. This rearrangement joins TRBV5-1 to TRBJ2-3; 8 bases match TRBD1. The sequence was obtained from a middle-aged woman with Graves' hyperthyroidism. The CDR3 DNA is TGCGCCAGCAGCCGGGGACAGGAAGGCACAGATACGCAGTATTTT. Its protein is CASSRGQEGTDTQYF. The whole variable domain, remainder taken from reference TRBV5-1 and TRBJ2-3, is KAGVTQTPRYLIKTRGQQVTLSCSPISGHRSVSWYQQTPGQGLQFLFEYFSETQRNKGNFPGRFSGRQFSNSRSEMNVSTLELGDSALYLCASSRGQEGTDTQYFGPGTRLTVL.